This T cell receptor beta chain was recorded in a study of cytomegalovirus exposure and HLA in healthy donors. The CDR3 extends over 15 amino acids. The V gene end was trimmed by 5 bases and the J gene end by 7 bases; junction bases not matched to a gene: 10. From germline, CDR1 is PRHDT and CDR2 FYEKMQ (reference sequence). PCR was performed using 60 Vbeta and 13 Jbeta primers. Profiling relied on immunoSEQ multiplex PCR, and the TCRdb table lists in-frame clones only, not all of them. Among approximately 150,000 clones, approximately 83% were seen once, and the ten largest hold around 2.5%. This TCR came from a male donor in good health and CMV-seronegative. The chain combines TRBV13 with TRBJ2-1; TRBD2 aligns across 8 bases. Sequencing was performed on PBMCs. In DNA form, the CDR3 reads TGTGCCAGCAGCCTCCCAGCGGGAGAGGTAAATGAGCAGTTCTTC. Translation: CASSLPAGEVNEQFF.